Below, 28 T cell receptor beta chains from the same sample are listed, as sequenced in a study of CD8+ T cells in alopecia areata. Extraction and reverse transcription of RNA yielded cDNA as the sequencing template. Clones were sequenced by immunoSEQ multiplex PCR, and TCRdb holds only the in-frame ones, with some missing. The table lists about 110,000 clones, 56% of them singletons, with 3% to 4% in the top ten. The treatment is: oral pan-JAK inhibitor, 5-10 mg twice daily. The sequencing used CD4+ T cells sorted from blood, collected at week 24, from a patient treated with tofacitinib. These receptors were taken from a human donor with alopecia areata.

Notes on this clone: At the DNA level, this CDR3 is encoded by other sequences in the same sample as well. The chain carries TRBV7-9 and TRBJ2-5; D perhaps matches TRBD2 (6 bases). The V gene lost 0 bases and the J gene lost 4 bases, with 6 bases spanning the gap. The CDR3 is 13 residues long. Germline V gene sequence: CDR1 SEHNR, CDR2 FQNEAQ (reference sequence). The CDR3 region is CASSLAGGETQYF. Written as DNA, the CDR3 is TGTGCCAGCAGCTTAGCCGGGGGAGAGACCCAGTACTTC.

V is TRBV18 and J is TRBJ2-1; D possibly matches TRBD1 or TRBD2 (5 bases each). Trimming pared 0 bases from V and 0 bases from J, leaving 12 bases between. Germline V lookup: CDR1 KGHSH, CDR2 LQKENI. This CDR3 contains 17 residues. This CDR3 reads CASSPPWGSLSYNEQFF. The CDR3 nucleotides are TGTGCCAGCTCACCACCGTGGGGGAGTCTCTCCTACAATGAGCAGTTCTTC.

The CDR3 here is CASSSPEWSTEAFF. In nucleotides, the CDR3 is TGTGCCAGCAGTTCCCCCGAGTGGAGCACTGAAGCTTTCTTT. The chain is built from TRBV6-5 and TRBJ1-1; D call uncertain. CDR3 length: 14 residues. Germline V gives CDR1 MNHEY, CDR2 SVGAGI. Trimming shortened V by 4 bases and J by 4 bases, and 13 bases separated the two germline ends.

The chain employs TRBV5-1 and TRBJ2-1, with 7 nucleotides matching TRBD2. Germline V gene lookup returns CDR1 SGHRS and CDR2 YFSETQ. The CDR3 loop spans 17 amino acids. The V and J ends lost 0 bases and 7 bases, in that order; junction bases with no gene match: 13. CDR3 DNA sequence: TGCGCCAGCAGCTTGGAAAGCGGGACCCACGTCCTGAATGAGCAGTTCTTC. As protein: CASSLESGTHVLNEQFF. Full variable domain (remainder filled in from reference TRBV5-1 and TRBJ2-1): KAGVTQTPRYLIKTRGQQVTLSCSPISGHRSVSWYQQTPGQGLQFLFEYFSETQRNKGNFPGRFSGRQFSNSRSEMNVSTLELGDSALYLCASSLESGTHVLNEQFFGPGTRLTVL.

The V call is TRBV7-2, the J call TRBJ2-7, with D hard to call. Germline V gene sequence: CDR1 SGHTA, CDR2 FQGNSA. V was pared by 4 bases and J by 3 bases, with 10 bases between. The CDR3 is made up of 13 amino acids. The CDR3 here is CASSSTNYYEQYF. The CDR3 DNA reads TGTGCCAGCAGCTCCACTAACTACTACGAGCAGTACTTC.

This chain uses TRBV4-2 with TRBJ2-1; the match to TRBD2 covers 7 bases. Germline loops: CDR1 LGHNA, CDR2 YNFKEQ. Trimming at V came to 3 bases and at J to 3 bases, leaving 5 bases not matched to a gene. This CDR3 has 15 amino acids. The CDR3 DNA reads as TGTGCCAGCAGCCAGACGGGGGGTCTCTACAATGAGCAGTTCTTC. Residues: CASSQTGGLYNEQFF.

This clone turned up a few times. The rearrangement joins TRBV5-4 to TRBJ2-3; TRBD2 matches at 10 bases. The CDR3 is made up of 15 amino acids. V shed 4 bases, J shed 1 base, and the junction held 3 bases outside the gene matches. Germline V gene lookup returns CDR1 SGHNT and CDR2 YYREEE (reference sequence). In nucleotides, the CDR3 is TGTGCCAGCAGCGACCTAGCGGGGGGCACAGATACGCAGTATTTT. Translation gives CASSDLAGGTDTQYF.

This clone was seen a handful of times. The chain uses TRBV18 and TRBJ1-2; 12 bases are a match to TRBD1. Germline CDR1 is KGHSH and CDR2 is LQKENI. Trimming removed 3 bases from V and 4 bases from J; junction bases left unmatched: 3. CDR3 length equals 15 residues. The DNA for the CDR3 is TGTGCCAGCTCACCGGGACAGGGGGCTTTCTATGGCTACACCTTC. Protein product: CASSPGQGAFYGYTF.

This clone was seen only once. V is TRBV2 and J is TRBJ1-5; tentatively, D is TRBD1 (5 bases). Trimming shortened V by 5 bases and J by 1 base, and 12 bases separated the two germline ends. CDR3 length equals 15 residues. Germline V gives CDR1 SNHLY, CDR2 FYNNEI. The CDR3 is CASSRDPGSNQPQHF. DNA of the CDR3: TGTGCCAGCAGTCGGGACCCGGGGAGCAATCAGCCCCAGCATTTT.

This chain uses TRBV30 with TRBJ2-1; 8 positions agree with TRBD2. This CDR3 comprises 14 residues. CDR1 GTSNPN and CDR2 SVGIG come from the germline V gene (reference sequence). The J segment lost 7 bases and the V segment lost 2 bases, leaving 7 bases of the junction unmatched. CDR3 DNA sequence: TGTGCCTGGAGTCCTAGCGCGGGGGGTAATGAGCAGTTCTTC. Translated, it gives CAWSPSAGGNEQFF.

This clone was picked up one time. The chain has TRBV7-9 and TRBJ1-6, with TRBD1 identical over 7 bases. CDR1 and CDR2 from the germline V gene are SEHNR and FQNEAQ (reference sequence). The CDR3 contains 16 residues. Trimming cost V 2 bases and J 8 bases; bases outside gene matches: 9. This CDR3 is CASSLLTGVSDSPLHF. CDR3 coding DNA: TGTGCCAGCAGCTTATTAACAGGGGTTTCAGATTCACCCCTCCACTTT.

The chain couples TRBV2 to TRBJ1-1; D is unclear. This CDR3 has 13 amino acids. The V gene's germline CDR1 is SNHLY and CDR2 FYNNEI. V lost 6 bases to trimming and J lost 1 base, with 9 bases between them. DNA of the CDR3: TGTGCCAGCAGAGGCCTGGGGAACACTGAAGCTTTCTTT. It codes for CASRGLGNTEAFF.

This clone has only a few counts. The rearrangement uses TRBV6-5 and TRBJ1-5; D gene ambiguous. V gave up 5 bases and J gave up 5 bases, with 10 bases separating them. The CDR3 spans 13 residues. Germline V gene sequence: CDR1 MNHEY, CDR2 SVGAGI. CDR3 amino acids: CASSHPSHQPQHF. The CDR3 DNA is TGTGCCAGCAGTCACCCATCGCATCAGCCCCAGCATTTT.

The chain employs TRBV28 and TRBJ1-2; no clear D gene. The CDR3 totals 14 residues. CDR1 MDHEN and CDR2 SYDVKM come from the germline V gene. Trimming stripped 6 bases from V and 4 bases from J, with 15 bases between. CDR3 in DNA: TGTGCCAGCAGCCCCGGATACTCAGGCTATGGCTACACCTTC. Translated: CASSPGYSGYGYTF.

The V call is TRBV7-6, the J call TRBJ1-1; D call uncertain. This CDR3 comprises 16 residues. The V and J ends lost 0 bases and 0 bases respectively, with 11 bases between them. CDR1 and CDR2 from the germline V gene are SGHVS and FNYEAQ. CDR3 in amino acids: CASSLATATMNTEAFF. The CDR3 nucleotides are TGTGCCAGCAGCTTAGCGACGGCTACCATGAACACTGAAGCTTTCTTT.

DNA for the CDR3: TGTGCCAGCAGCGTCGACTACAATGAGCAGTTCTTC. Translating it yields CASSVDYNEQFF. The chain employs TRBV2 and TRBJ2-1; D gene ambiguous. Trimming took off 6 bases at V and 3 bases at J, with 6 bases between the two ends. Germline-derived CDR1 and CDR2 are SNHLY and FYNNEI. This CDR3 is 12 amino acids long. Supplemented by reference TRBV2 and TRBJ2-1, the full variable domain reads EPEVTQTPSHQVTQMGQEVILRCVPISNHLYFYWYRQILGQKVEFLVSFYNNEISEKSEIFDDQFSVERPDGSNFTLKIRSTKLEDSAMYFCASSVDYNEQFFGPGTRLTVL.

V usage is TRBV2 and J usage is TRBJ1-2; 7 nucleotides match TRBD1. The germline CDR1 and CDR2 sequences are SNHLY and FYNNEI. J was trimmed by 6 bases and V by 10 bases; bases with no gene match: 11. The CDR3 has 13 residues. Here the CDR3 DNA reads TGTGCCAACACTATGGACAGGACCCATGGCTACACCTTC. It translates to CANTMDRTHGYTF.

CDR3 sequence: CAWSVSPPTLHF. CDR3 in DNA: TGTGCCTGGAGTGTAAGCCCCCCCACCCTCCACTTT. The chain has TRBV30 and TRBJ1-6; no clear D. The V gene's germline CDR1 is GTSNPN and CDR2 SVGIG (reference sequence). There are 12 residues in the CDR3. Trimming took off 0 bases at V and 14 bases at J, with 11 bases between the two ends.

The chain joins TRBV7-2 to TRBJ1-2; no definite D call. The V end was cut by 0 bases, the J end by 2 bases, with 4 bases between. The CDR3 contains 13 residues. Germline values: CDR1 SGHTA, CDR2 FQGNSA. In nucleotides, the CDR3 is TGTGCCAGCAGCTTAGCTGGAAACTATGGCTACACCTTC. Protein product: CASSLAGNYGYTF.

The gene calls are TRBV18 and TRBJ2-7; D uncertain. The CDR3 sequence is 11 residues long. Germline lookup yields CDR1 KGHSH and CDR2 LQKENI. V was clipped by 4 bases and J by 1 base, with 2 bases between them. CDR3 bases: TGTGCCAGCTCACTTTCCTACGAGCAGTACTTC. This gives the protein CASSLSYEQYF. The complete variable domain, with remaining parts taken from reference TRBV18 and TRBJ2-7, reads NAGVMQNPRHLVRRRGQEARLRCSPMKGHSHVYWYRQLPEEGLKFMVYLQKENIIDESGMPKERFSAEFPKEGPSILRIQQVVRGDSAAYFCASSLSYEQYFGPGTRLTVT.

V gene TRBV27 combines with J gene TRBJ1-5; D may be TRBD1 (5 bases). The CDR3 runs to 14 residues. Germline V lookup: CDR1 MNHEY, CDR2 SMNVEV (reference sequence). V was shortened by 2 bases and J by 6 bases, with 11 bases between the two germline ends. This CDR3 reads CASSLPGLGQPQHF. CDR3 sequence (DNA): TGTGCCAGCAGTTTACCAGGGTTGGGTCAGCCCCAGCATTTT.

This clone is a singleton in its sample. The junction and the germline gene differ at one end; a read error may be behind it. J is TRBJ2-5 and V is TRBV6-5; 9 bases are shared with TRBD1. From germline, CDR1 is MNHEY and CDR2 SVGAGI. The CDR3 is made up of 15 amino acids. The DNA of the CDR3 is TGTGCCAGCACTTACCTGACAGGGGGCCAAGAGACCCAGTACTTC. It codes for CASTYLTGGQETQYF.

This clone has just a few counts. This sequence joins TRBV19 and TRBJ1-2; 7 bases fit TRBD1. Losses at the gene ends were 4 bases for V and 8 bases for J; bases not matched to a gene: 10. The CDR3 sequence is 14 residues long. Germline CDR1 and CDR2: LNHDA and SQIVND (reference sequence). The CDR3 loop is CASSRSDRSKGYTF. The CDR3 region has the DNA TGTGCCAGTAGTAGGTCGGACAGGAGCAAGGGCTACACCTTC.

The rearrangement joins TRBV4-3 to TRBJ2-6; D not resolved. In germline, CDR1 is LGHNA, CDR2 YSLEER. This CDR3 comprises 15 residues. The V end was cut by 0 bases, the J end by 0 bases, with 3 bases between. As DNA, the CDR3 is TGCGCCAGCAGCCAAGACGGCTCTGGGGCCAACGTCCTGACTTTC. Its protein is CASSQDGSGANVLTF.

The chain links TRBV29-1 to TRBJ1-1, with 8 positions matching TRBD1. CDR1 and CDR2 from the germline V gene are SQVTM and ANQGSEA. V lost 5 bases, J lost 1 base, and 3 bases stayed unmatched. The CDR3 totals 13 residues. The CDR3 reads CSVYRGKNTEAFF. DNA for the CDR3: TGCAGCGTTTACAGGGGGAAGAACACTGAAGCTTTCTTT.

The chain joins TRBV27 to TRBJ2-7, with 10 bases that match TRBD1. V lost 5 bases, J lost 2 bases, and 6 bases stayed unmatched. Germline CDR1 and CDR2: MNHEY and SMNVEV (reference sequence). The CDR3 spans 15 residues. As DNA, the CDR3 is TGTGCCAGCAGTCTGAGGGGGACAGGGGCCTACGAGCAGTACTTC. This sequence encodes CASSLRGTGAYEQYF.

The rearrangement links TRBV2 to TRBJ2-5, with TRBD1 matching 8 bases. CDR3 length: 14 amino acids. Germline V lookup: CDR1 SNHLY, CDR2 FYNNEI. With V trimmed by 7 bases and J by 1 base, 5 bases remained unmatched. The CDR3 reads CASKTGDRQETQYF. In nucleotides, the CDR3 is TGTGCCAGCAAGACAGGGGACCGCCAAGAGACCCAGTACTTC. The full variable domain, in which reference TRBV2 and TRBJ2-5 provide the parts outside the CDR3, is EPEVTQTPSHQVTQMGQEVILRCVPISNHLYFYWYRQILGQKVEFLVSFYNNEISEKSEIFDDQFSVERPDGSNFTLKIRSTKLEDSAMYFCASKTGDRQETQYFGPGTRLLVL.

This clone was counted between two and nine times. The V gene is TRBV7-2, the J gene TRBJ1-1, with TRBD1 as a possible D gene (5 bases). The germline V gene encodes CDR1 SGHTA and CDR2 FQGNSA. Between the trimmed V and J ends, which lost 1 base and 11 bases, there was a span of 11 bases. This CDR3 region has 12 residues. The CDR3 bases are TGTGCCAGCAGCTTAGGCTCCAGGGAGGCTTTCTTT. It yields the protein CASSLGSREAFF.